A selection of T cell receptor beta chains follows, all from one sample in a study of human T cells and chemical hapten exposure. TCRdb processed the RACE reads anew with MiXCR; each CDR3 protein has one entry. The repertoire has about 120,000 distinct CDR3 sequences, about 11% of them found once; the top ten carry over 2%. The sample was whole blood, taken in connection with sensitization to the hapten diphenylcyclopropenone (DPC). These receptors all stem from a woman between 45 and 60 years old with alopecia areata. Some clones in this sample may be carry-over from other donors' samples. Each CDR3 is given with its conserved first and last residue. A D gene is named only where the DNA matches it firmly. The size field is filled for only some rows; it gives once, few, many or a size class.

CDR3 DNA: TGCAGTGCTAGAGAGTATACAGGACAAGAGACCCAGTACTTC
CDR3 protein: CSAREYTGQETQYF
J gene: TRBJ2-5
V gene: TRBV20-1
D gene: .
clone size: many

CDR3 DNA: TGCGCCAGCAGCTTGATACCTGGCACAGATACGCAGTATTTT
CDR3 protein: CASSLIPGTDTQYF
J gene: TRBJ2-3
V gene: TRBV5-1
D gene: .
clone size: few

CDR3 DNA: TGTGCCAGCAGTTTCCGCTCTGGAAACACCATATATTTT
CDR3 protein: CASSFRSGNTIYF
J gene: TRBJ1-3
V gene: TRBV12-3/TRBV12-4
D gene: .
clone size: many

CDR3 DNA: TGTGCCAGCAGCTTGGTGGGCCGTCAAAGGGGTGCAGATACGCAGTATTTT
CDR3 protein: CASSLVGRQRGADTQYF
J gene: TRBJ2-3
V gene: TRBV5-4
D gene: .
clone size: .

CDR3 DNA: TGTGCCATCAGTGAGTCAGGGACACCGGACGGGAAACTGTTTTTT
CDR3 protein: CAISESGTPDGKLFF
J gene: TRBJ1-4
V gene: TRBV10-3
D gene: .
clone size: few

CDR3 DNA: TGTGCCAGCAGTTTAGGCAGGGCCGGGGCCAACGTCCTGACTTTC
CDR3 protein: CASSLGRAGANVLTF
J gene: TRBJ2-6
V gene: TRBV28
D gene: .
clone size: many

CDR3 DNA: TGTGCCAGCAGCTTACCCGGAGGGGAGACCCAGTACTTC
CDR3 protein: CASSLPGGETQYF
J gene: TRBJ2-5
V gene: TRBV5-6
D gene: .
clone size: .

CDR3 DNA: TGTGCCAGCAGTTTAGCCGGGACAGGGAAATCACCCCTCCACTTT
CDR3 protein: CASSLAGTGKSPLHF
J gene: TRBJ1-6
V gene: TRBV12-3/TRBV12-4
D gene: TRBD1
clone size: .

CDR3 DNA: TGTGCCAGCTCCCGTGGGGGGAACACTGAAGCTTTCTTT
CDR3 protein: CASSRGGNTEAFF
J gene: TRBJ1-1
V gene: TRBV5-6
D gene: .
clone size: .

CDR3 DNA: TGTGCCAGCAGCTCTGGGGCGGTCGGGGAGCAGTACTTC
CDR3 protein: CASSSGAVGEQYF
J gene: TRBJ2-7
V gene: TRBV11-2
D gene: .
clone size: many

CDR3 DNA: TGTGCCAGCAGTCCGGGGACAGGGCAAAACATTCAGTACTTC
CDR3 protein: CASSPGTGQNIQYF
J gene: TRBJ2-4
V gene: TRBV28
D gene: TRBD1
clone size: few

CDR3 DNA: TGTGCCAGCAGTTATCAGGGACAGGGTTTCGTGAACACTGAAGCTTTCTTT
CDR3 protein: CASSYQGQGFVNTEAFF
J gene: TRBJ1-1
V gene: TRBV6-2/TRBV6-3
D gene: TRBD1
clone size: few

CDR3 DNA: TGTGCCAGCTCTCCCGGGACAGGGAACCACGAGCAGTACTTC
CDR3 protein: CASSPGTGNHEQYF
J gene: TRBJ2-7
V gene: TRBV18
D gene: TRBD1
clone size: many

CDR3 DNA: TGTGCCAGCAGTGTCGTGGACAGTGCCCTTGCAGGAAACACCATATATTTT
CDR3 protein: CASSVVDSALAGNTIYF
J gene: TRBJ1-3
V gene: TRBV2
D gene: .
clone size: .

CDR3 DNA: TGTGCCTGGAGTACCAGGTTCTCCTACGAGCAGTACTTC
CDR3 protein: CAWSTRFSYEQYF
J gene: TRBJ2-7
V gene: TRBV30
D gene: .
clone size: many

CDR3 DNA: TGCGCCAGCAGCCAAGTTGTAAACCGACTAGCCAAAAACATTCAGTACTTC
CDR3 protein: CASSQVVNRLAKNIQYF
J gene: TRBJ2-4
V gene: TRBV4-3
D gene: .
clone size: .

CDR3 DNA: TGTGCCAGCGGGGGACACAGAGGTGGCACAGATACGCAGTATTTT
CDR3 protein: CASGGHRGGTDTQYF
J gene: TRBJ2-3
V gene: TRBV28
D gene: .
clone size: many

CDR3 DNA: TGCGCCAGCAGCCAAGATCGGGGGAAGAATGAAAAACTGTTTTTT
CDR3 protein: CASSQDRGKNEKLFF
J gene: TRBJ1-4
V gene: TRBV4-3
D gene: .
clone size: few